This section outlines one TCR beta chain sequence together with its context. Antigen unknown. This specimen comes from a study of T cell responses to AZD1222 COVID-19 vaccine. V dropped 5 bases and J dropped 9 bases, with 13 bases sitting between them. Per the germline V gene, CDR1 is DFQATT and CDR2 is SNEGSKA (reference sequence). The CDR3 is made up of 11 amino acids. Study outcomes and limitations: A mostly white British donor set with more females was recruited, and clonal diversity was possibly underestimated. Only five to seven AZD1222 recipients tested seropositive at baseline.

Profiled with immunoSEQ multiplex PCR; TCRdb holds only in-frame clones, not every one. The sample shows about 100,000 clones, approximately 90% of them seen only once. The TCR sequence derives from an adult in good health. This specimen consisted of peripheral blood, obtained on day 0 of AZD1222 vaccination. J is TRBJ1-2 and V is TRBV20-1, with D hard to call. CDR3 residues: CSAPLARSYTF. CDR3 DNA: TGCAGTGCTCCCCTGGCCCGGAGCTACACCTTC.